Reported below is one T cell receptor (beta chain). This entry comes from a study of cytotoxic CD8 clonotypes in ibrutinib-treated CLL. Some clones are missing from TCRdb's copy, which holds only in-frame ones; the method was immunoSEQ multiplex PCR. Here the sample spans about 200,000 clones, 65% to 80% being singletons. The J segment lost 7 bases and the V segment lost 6 bases, leaving 1 base of the junction unmatched. Germline lookup yields CDR1 SQVTM and CDR2 ANQGSEA. The CDR3 is 10 residues long. The clonotype comes from a human donor with chronic lymphocytic leukemia. The chain is built from TRBV29-1 and TRBJ2-7; TRBD1 matches 9 bases. Here the sequenced sample was PBMCs, taken after 12 months of ibrutinib treatment. The CDR3: CSVGQGEQYF. CDR3 sequence (DNA): TGCAGCGTAGGACAGGGGGAGCAGTACTTC.